Listed here are 32 T cell receptor beta chains from one sample, sequenced in a study of blood T cells in healthy people across ages (dated by TCRdb to the mid-2010s). Library method: 5' RACE. Sequencing took place on an Illumina HiSeq 2500. A second 7 to 11 cycle PCR used a sample-barcoded 5' primer and a J-beta primer mix. Starting from the raw public reads, TCRdb applied fastp trimming at Q25, assembled clones with MiXCR and retained in-frame beta chains. Entries that share a CDR3 protein sequence are merged under the most common genes and DNA. Present in this sample are about 1,400,000 distinct CDR3 sequences, roughly 40% of which were seen just once. The ten top clones hold approximately 7.9% of the sample. Sequencing was carried out using blood. The receptors derive from a woman under 30 in good health.

J is TRBJ1-1 and V is TRBV6-6; D unresolved. Trimming stripped 0 bases from V and 11 bases from J, with 16 bases between. Per the germline V gene, CDR1 is MNHNY and CDR2 is SVGAGI (reference sequence). This CDR3 has 14 residues. CDR3 sequence reads: CASSYSTLALHAFF. Here the CDR3 DNA reads TGTGCCAGCAGTTACTCGACTCTGGCACTTCATGCTTTCTTT.

The genes are TRBV5-5 and TRBJ2-1; 9 nucleotides match TRBD2. The DNA end is more similar to TRBJ2-7, so the J call may be wrong. The CDR3 totals 15 residues. The germline V gene has CDR1 SGHKS and CDR2 YYEKEE (reference sequence). Written as DNA, the CDR3 is TGTGCCAGCAGCCATATCGGGACTAGCTTCAATGAGCAGTACTTC. Protein sequence: CASSHIGTSFNEQYF.

Remarks on this clonotype: With a much larger clone just one base away, this may be a read error. The chain joins TRBV27 to TRBJ1-5, with 10 bases identical to TRBD1. Germline loops: CDR1 MNHEY, CDR2 SMNVEV (reference sequence). The CDR3 consists of 14 residues. The CDR3 spells CACRLGQGNQPQHF. CDR3 coding DNA: TGTGCCTGCAGATTGGGACAGGGGAATCAGCCCCAGCATTTT.

The chain links TRBV10-3 to TRBJ1-2; no firm D call. Between the trimmed V and J ends, which lost 2 bases and 13 bases, there was a span of 17 bases. The germline CDR1 and CDR2 sequences are ENHRY and SYGVKD. There are 13 residues in the CDR3. CDR3 sequence: CAISEAVGQVGTF. The CDR3, as DNA: TGTGCCATCAGTGAGGCGGTCGGCCAGGTCGGCACCTTC.

V usage is TRBV12-3 or TRBV12-4 and J usage is TRBJ2-3; D is uncertain. This CDR3 contains 12 residues. Trimming removed 8 bases at V and 2 bases at J, with 8 bases between. In DNA, the CDR3 is TGTGCCAGCGTTCTGGCCACAGATACGCAGTATTTT. Protein: CASVLATDTQYF.

V usage is TRBV27 and J usage is TRBJ1-2; possible D gene TRBD1, 6 bases. Trimming removed 6 bases at V and 5 bases at J, with 19 bases between. The CDR3 loop spans 15 amino acids. The germline gives CDR1 MNHEY, CDR2 SMNVEV (reference sequence). The CDR3 is CASSPGMDGTYGYTF. In nucleotides, the CDR3 is TGTGCCAGCAGCCCGGGGATGGACGGGACATATGGCTACACCTTC.

The chain has TRBV6-4 and TRBJ2-5; D remains unclear. Germline lookup yields CDR1 MRHNA and CDR2 SNTAGT. The V end was cut by 0 bases, the J end by 2 bases, with 13 bases between. CDR3 length: 16 residues. CDR3 region: CASSDSRRQFQETQYF. In DNA form, the CDR3 reads TGTGCCAGCAGTGACTCGAGAAGGCAGTTTCAAGAGACCCAGTACTTC.

CDR3 amino acids: CASRGQSQRNTEAFF. The CDR3, as DNA: TGTGCCAGCAGGGGACAGTCCCAGAGGAACACTGAAGCTTTCTTT. The chain links TRBV28 to TRBJ1-1; the match to TRBD1 covers 7 bases. Germline lookup yields CDR1 MDHEN and CDR2 SYDVKM. The ends lost 6 bases at V and 1 base at J; junction bases unmatched: 8. The length of the CDR3 is 15 residues.

J is TRBJ1-1 and V is TRBV10-3, with D possibly matching TRBD1 (6 bases). Looked up from germline, CDR1 is ENHRY and CDR2 is SYGVKD. The ends were cut back, 4 bases at V and 5 bases at J, with 11 bases in the middle. The CDR3 is 13 amino acids. CDR3 coding DNA: TGTGCCATCAGTGGGGGGGCAAGAACTGAAGCTTTCTTT. As protein: CAISGGARTEAFF.

The J gene is TRBJ2-4, the V gene TRBV12-3 or TRBV12-4; D remains ambiguous. V lost 3 bases and J 0 bases, leaving 3 bases between the germline ends. CDR3 length: 13 residues. CDR3 in amino acids: CASSFGAKNIQYF. In nucleotides, the CDR3 is TGTGCCAGCAGTTTTGGAGCCAAAAACATTCAGTACTTC.

The rearrangement uses TRBV6-4 and TRBJ2-1; TRBD1 aligns across 8 bases. From germline, CDR1 is MRHNA and CDR2 SNTAGT. This CDR3 spans 17 amino acids. The V and J ends lost 0 bases and 2 bases, in that order; junction bases with no gene match: 6. The CDR3, as DNA: TGTGCCAGCAGTGACTCAGGGAGACAGGGGACCTACAATGAGCAGTTCTTC. It translates to CASSDSGRQGTYNEQFF.

The table lists this clonotype with many counts. The chain carries TRBV7-9 and TRBJ1-1; 7 bases match TRBD1. The germline V gene encodes CDR1 SEHNR and CDR2 FQNEAQ (reference sequence). Unmatched junction bases numbered 5, after V lost 0 bases and J lost 4 bases. CDR3 length equals 15 residues. CDR3: CASSLASQGGTEAFF. CDR3 in DNA: TGTGCCAGCAGCTTAGCATCGCAGGGGGGCACTGAAGCTTTCTTT.

The DNA of the CDR3 is TGTGCCAGCAGTCAGGGGACTAGCGGCCCTCGGGAGCAGTACTTC. Protein product: CASSQGTSGPREQYF. The chain combines TRBV4-2 with TRBJ2-7, with 11 positions matching TRBD2. The germline gives CDR1 LGHNA, CDR2 YNFKEQ. The trim removed 6 bases at V and 7 bases at J, leaving 11 bases unmatched. The CDR3 extends over 15 amino acids.

The CDR3, as DNA: TGTGCCAGCAGCCACGGAGGAGGGACGACCTACGAGCAGTACTTC. This translates into CASSHGGGTTYEQYF. This rearrangement joins TRBV6-2 or TRBV6-3 to TRBJ2-7; D is possibly TRBD2 (6 bases). V shed 6 bases and J shed 2 bases, with 17 bases lying between them. The CDR3 loop spans 15 amino acids. CDR1 is MNHEY, CDR2 SVGEGT, per germline.

The V gene is TRBV7-2, the J gene TRBJ2-7, with TRBD2 identical over 9 bases. The germline V gene has CDR1 SGHTA and CDR2 FQGNSA. This CDR3 spans 20 amino acids. Trimming at V came to 5 bases and at J to 3 bases, leaving 23 bases not matched to a gene. The CDR3 sequence: CASSHIFGIAGALDLYEQYF. DNA for the CDR3: TGTGCCAGCAGCCATATATTCGGGATAGCGGGGGCCTTAGATCTCTACGAGCAGTACTTC. Together with reference TRBV7-2 and TRBJ2-7, the CDR3 gives the full variable domain: GAGVSQSPSNKVTEKGKDVELRCDPISGHTALYWYRQSLGQGLEFLIYFQGNSAPDKSGLPSDRFSAERTGGSVSTLTIQRTQQEDSAVYLCASSHIFGIAGALDLYEQYFGPGTRLTVT.

This clonotype came up a few times. The rearrangement joins TRBV9 to TRBJ1-2; the D is unclear. The V gene lost 7 bases and the J gene lost 1 base, with 23 bases spanning the gap. Germline lookup yields CDR1 SGDLS and CDR2 YYNGEE. The CDR3 is 17 residues long. CDR3 amino acids: CASARQRFDVNNYGYTF. The CDR3 bases are TGTGCCAGCGCCCGGCAGCGGTTTGACGTAAATAACTATGGCTACACCTTC. Using reference TRBV9 and TRBJ1-2 for the parts outside the CDR3, the full variable domain is DSGVTQTPKHLITATGQRVTLRCSPRSGDLSVYWYQQSLDQGLQFLIQYYNGEERAKGNILERFSAQQFPDLHSELNLSSLELGDSALYFCASARQRFDVNNYGYTFGSGTRLTVV.

This clonotype was seen once. This chain joins TRBV2 and TRBJ1-2, with 7 bases aligning to TRBD1. The V gene end was trimmed by 7 bases and the J gene end by 5 bases; junction bases not matched to a gene: 7. The V gene's germline CDR1 is SNHLY and CDR2 FYNNEI. CDR3 length equals 13 residues. The CDR3 loop reads CASTTMGQYGYTF. The DNA for the CDR3 is TGTGCCAGCACAACTATGGGACAGTATGGCTACACCTTC.

The V call is TRBV20-1, the J call TRBJ2-1; TRBD2 is a possible D gene (6 bases). This CDR3 spans 17 amino acids. Trimming pared 3 bases from V and 1 base from J, leaving 19 bases between. Germline CDR1 is DFQATT and CDR2 is SNEGSKA (reference sequence). The CDR3 nucleotides read TGCAGTGCTAGGCTTACTAGCAGGAGGCCTTCCTACAATGAGCAGTTCTTC. Amino acids: CSARLTSRRPSYNEQFF.

The chain couples TRBV7-9 to TRBJ1-6; D is unclear. Germline lookup yields CDR1 SEHNR and CDR2 FQNEAQ (reference sequence). This CDR3 comprises 18 residues. V was pared by 4 bases and J by 0 bases, with 16 bases between. CDR3 sequence: CASSSRPRSNSYNSPLHF. In DNA form, the CDR3 reads TGTGCCAGCAGCTCAAGGCCCCGGTCGAACTCCTATAATTCACCCCTCCACTTT.

This rearrangement joins TRBV29-1 to TRBJ2-1; tentatively, D is TRBD2 (5 bases). TRBJ2-7 explains the end of the DNA better; the J call may be wrong. The CDR3 has 14 residues. Looked up from germline, CDR1 is SQVTM and CDR2 is ANQGSEA. The CDR3 is CSVAADLSYNEQYF. CDR3 DNA: TGCAGCGTTGCGGCGGACTTATCATACAATGAGCAGTACTTC.

This clonotype was found a few times. The chain uses TRBV28 and TRBJ2-1, with D possibly being TRBD1 (5 bases). Germline V gene lookup returns CDR1 MDHEN and CDR2 SYDVKM. Trimming removed 7 bases from V and 10 bases from J, with 11 bases in between. The length of the CDR3 is 11 residues. CDR3 region: CASIQGIEQFF. The DNA for the CDR3 is TGTGCCAGCATCCAGGGTATCGAGCAGTTCTTC.

This clonotype has just a few counts. V usage is TRBV28 and J usage is TRBJ2-7; D unclear. Trimming removed 4 bases from V and 7 bases from J, with 11 bases in between. The CDR3 is made up of 12 amino acids. Germline V lookup: CDR1 MDHEN, CDR2 SYDVKM. This CDR3 is CASSSPYFEQYF. The CDR3 DNA reads as TGTGCCAGCAGTTCGCCCTATTTTGAGCAGTACTTC.

On this clonotype itself: This may come from a read error, since a much larger clone is one base off. The rearrangement joins TRBV4-1 to TRBJ2-3; D may be TRBD1 (5 bases). The CDR3 contains 16 residues. The V gene's germline CDR1 is MGHRA and CDR2 YSYEKL. Trimming took 3 bases from V and 2 from J, leaving 15 bases between them. The CDR3 region has the DNA TGCGCCAGCAGCCAGTATCCCCGACAGAACACAGATACGCAGTATTTT. It translates to CASSQYPRQNTDTQYF.

Only a few counts were recorded for this clonotype. V usage is TRBV20-1 and J usage is TRBJ1-2, with D tentatively TRBD1 (5 bases). The CDR3 length is 16 residues. CDR1 and CDR2 from the germline V gene are DFQATT and SNEGSKA (reference sequence). V shed 5 bases and J shed 2 bases, with 21 bases lying between them. Written as DNA, the CDR3 is TGCAGTGCTGGGGGAAAGTACCGGGACGGCAACTATGGCTACACCTTC. Protein product: CSAGGKYRDGNYGYTF.

This clonotype was counted only a few times. V gene TRBV10-3 combines with J gene TRBJ1-2; TRBD1 matches 10 bases. The junction had 4 bases not matched to a gene; V was cut back by 0 bases and J by 6 bases. The CDR3 contains 15 residues. Germline V gene sequence: CDR1 ENHRY, CDR2 SYGVKD. Here the CDR3 DNA reads TGTGCCATCAGTGAGTCGACCGGGACAGGGGATGGCTACACCTTC. It yields the protein CAISESTGTGDGYTF.

This clonotype was seen a handful of times. The chain combines TRBV7-9 with TRBJ1-2; 9 nucleotides align to TRBD1. Germline loops: CDR1 SEHNR, CDR2 FQNEAQ (reference sequence). Losses at the gene ends were 0 bases for V and 6 bases for J; bases not matched to a gene: 5. The CDR3 length is 15 residues. The CDR3 coding sequence is TGTGCCAGCAGCTTAGCTTCGGGACAGGGTGATGGCTACACCTTC. The encoded protein is CASSLASGQGDGYTF. Full variable domain (rest looked up from reference TRBV7-9 and TRBJ1-2): DTGVSQNPRHKITKRGQNVTFRCDPISEHNRLYWYRQTLGQGPEFLTYFQNEAQLEKSRLLSDRFSAERPKGSFSTLEIQRTEQGDSAMYLCASSLASGQGDGYTFGSGTRLTVV.

The chain links TRBV29-1 to TRBJ2-4, with unresolved D. The V gene's germline CDR1 is SQVTM and CDR2 ANQGSEA. The CDR3 is made up of 14 amino acids. Trimming took 3 bases from V and 0 from J, leaving 9 bases between them. Here the CDR3 reads CSVDTGLAKNIQYF. The CDR3 region has the DNA TGCAGCGTTGATACTGGCCTAGCCAAAAACATTCAGTACTTC.

The rearrangement joins TRBV5-1 to TRBJ2-3; D is perhaps TRBD1 or TRBD2 (5 bases each). The germline V gene has CDR1 SGHRS and CDR2 YFSETQ. The CDR3 runs to 17 residues. Trimming left V 0 bases short and J 0 bases short, with 14 bases between. The CDR3 region is CASSLASGGASTDTQYF. The CDR3 nucleotides are TGCGCCAGCAGCTTGGCTAGTGGGGGAGCTAGCACAGATACGCAGTATTTT. Looking up the rest from reference TRBV5-1 and TRBJ2-3 gives the full variable domain: KAGVTQTPRYLIKTRGQQVTLSCSPISGHRSVSWYQQTPGQGLQFLFEYFSETQRNKGNFPGRFSGRQFSNSRSEMNVSTLELGDSALYLCASSLASGGASTDTQYFGPGTRLTVL.

This clonotype was found once. CDR3 DNA: TGTGCCATCAGTGAGTCGGGGGGCAGTCAGCCCCAGCATTTT. Translation gives CAISESGGSQPQHF. The J gene is TRBJ1-5, the V gene TRBV10-3; D is perhaps TRBD1 (6 bases). CDR3 size: 14 residues. From germline, CDR1 is ENHRY and CDR2 SYGVKD. Trimming removed 0 bases from V and 6 bases from J, with 9 bases in between.

The rearrangement uses TRBV12-3 or TRBV12-4 and TRBJ1-4; the D is unclear. V lost 3 bases and J lost 0, with 17 bases in between. This CDR3 is 18 amino acids long. The CDR3 nucleotides are TGTGCCAGCAGTTTTCACTTGGAGATATGGCCAACTAATGAAAAACTGTTTTTT. Amino acid sequence: CASSFHLEIWPTNEKLFF.

This sequence joins TRBV7-2 and TRBJ2-7; 8 bases fit TRBD2. Germline V gives CDR1 SGHTA, CDR2 FQGNSA. This CDR3 region has 15 residues. With 1 base clipped from V and 7 bases from J, the junction kept 9 bases outside the gene matches. The CDR3: CASSLGREANYEQYF. The CDR3 DNA reads as TGTGCCAGCAGCTTAGGGCGGGAGGCTAACTATGAGCAGTACTTC.

The chain employs TRBV7-2 and TRBJ2-2; D not certain. Germline V lookup: CDR1 SGHTA, CDR2 FQGNSA. This CDR3 has 14 residues. Between the trimmed V and J ends, which lost 5 bases and 5 bases, there was a span of 12 bases. In DNA form, the CDR3 reads TGTGCCAGCAGCCTAACCCTGGGTACCGGGGAGCTGTTTTTT. It yields the protein CASSLTLGTGELFF.